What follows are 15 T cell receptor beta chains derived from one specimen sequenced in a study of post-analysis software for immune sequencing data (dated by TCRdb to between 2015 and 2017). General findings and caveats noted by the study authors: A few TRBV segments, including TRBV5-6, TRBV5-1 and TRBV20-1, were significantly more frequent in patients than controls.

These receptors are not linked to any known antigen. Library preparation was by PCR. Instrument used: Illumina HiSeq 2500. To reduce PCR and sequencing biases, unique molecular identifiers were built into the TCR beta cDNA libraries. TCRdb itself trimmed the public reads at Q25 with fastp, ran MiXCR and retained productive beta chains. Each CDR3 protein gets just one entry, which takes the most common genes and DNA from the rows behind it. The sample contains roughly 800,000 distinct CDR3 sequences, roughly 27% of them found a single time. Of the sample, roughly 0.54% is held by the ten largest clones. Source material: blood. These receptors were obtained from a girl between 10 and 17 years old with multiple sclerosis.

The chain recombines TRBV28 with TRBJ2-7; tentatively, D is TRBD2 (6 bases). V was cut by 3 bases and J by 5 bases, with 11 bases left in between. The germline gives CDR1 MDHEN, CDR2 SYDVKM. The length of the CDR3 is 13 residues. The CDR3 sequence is CASSLSGGDEQYF. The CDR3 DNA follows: TGTGCCAGCAGTTTGAGTGGAGGGGACGAGCAGTACTTC. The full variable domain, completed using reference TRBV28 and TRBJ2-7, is DVKVTQSSRYLVKRTGEKVFLECVQDMDHENMFWYRQDPGLGLRLIYFSYDVKMKEKGDIPEGYSVSREKKERFSLILESASTNQTSMYLCASSLSGGDEQYFGPGTRLTVT.

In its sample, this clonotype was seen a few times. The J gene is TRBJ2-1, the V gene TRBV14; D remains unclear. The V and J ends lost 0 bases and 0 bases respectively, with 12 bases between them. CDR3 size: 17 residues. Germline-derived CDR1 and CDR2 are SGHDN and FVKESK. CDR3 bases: TGTGCCAGCAGCCAAGAATGGTTTACCAGCTCCTACAATGAGCAGTTCTTC. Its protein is CASSQEWFTSSYNEQFF.

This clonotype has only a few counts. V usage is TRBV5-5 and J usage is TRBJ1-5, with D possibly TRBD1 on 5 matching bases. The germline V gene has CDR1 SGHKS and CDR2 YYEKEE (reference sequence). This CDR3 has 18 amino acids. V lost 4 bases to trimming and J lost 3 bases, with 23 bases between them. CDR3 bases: TGTGCCAGCAGCATATCCGGGATCGGGGCAGGGTTCAATCAGCCCCAGCATTTT. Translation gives CASSISGIGAGFNQPQHF.

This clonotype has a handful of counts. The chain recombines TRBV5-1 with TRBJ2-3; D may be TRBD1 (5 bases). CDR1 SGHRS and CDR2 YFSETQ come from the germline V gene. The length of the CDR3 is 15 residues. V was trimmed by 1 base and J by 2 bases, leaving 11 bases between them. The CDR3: CASSLRGSHTDTQYF. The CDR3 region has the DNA TGCGCCAGCAGCTTGAGGGGATCCCACACAGATACGCAGTATTTT.

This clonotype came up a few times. The DNA of the CDR3 is TGTGCCAGCAGTTCAAGTATCTCCTATAATTCACCCCTCCACTTT. Translated, it gives CASSSSISYNSPLHF. V usage is TRBV6-6 and J usage is TRBJ1-6; D call uncertain. The germline CDR1 and CDR2 sequences are MNHNY and SVGAGI (reference sequence). CDR3 length equals 15 residues. The ends were cut back, 4 bases at V and 0 bases at J, with 7 bases in the middle.

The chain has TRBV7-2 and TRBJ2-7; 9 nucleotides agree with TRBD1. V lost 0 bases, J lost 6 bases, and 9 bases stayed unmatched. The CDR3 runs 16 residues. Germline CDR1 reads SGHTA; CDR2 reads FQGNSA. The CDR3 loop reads CASSLAPGQGRGEQYF. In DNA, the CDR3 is TGTGCCAGCAGCTTAGCGCCGGGACAGGGCAGAGGCGAGCAGTACTTC.

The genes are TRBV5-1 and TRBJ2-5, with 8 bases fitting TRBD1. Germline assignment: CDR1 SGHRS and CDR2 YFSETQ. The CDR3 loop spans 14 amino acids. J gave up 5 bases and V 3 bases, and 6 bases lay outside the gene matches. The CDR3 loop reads CASSSDRVWETQYF. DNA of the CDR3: TGCGCCAGCAGCTCGGACAGGGTATGGGAGACCCAGTACTTC. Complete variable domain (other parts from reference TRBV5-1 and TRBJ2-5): KAGVTQTPRYLIKTRGQQVTLSCSPISGHRSVSWYQQTPGQGLQFLFEYFSETQRNKGNFPGRFSGRQFSNSRSEMNVSTLELGDSALYLCASSSDRVWETQYFGPGTRLLVL.

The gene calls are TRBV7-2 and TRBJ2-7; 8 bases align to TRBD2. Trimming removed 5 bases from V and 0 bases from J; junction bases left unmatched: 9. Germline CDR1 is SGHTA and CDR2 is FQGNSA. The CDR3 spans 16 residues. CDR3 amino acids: CASSQFSGTSSYEQYF. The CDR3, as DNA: TGTGCCAGCAGCCAATTTTCCGGGACTAGCTCCTACGAGCAGTACTTC.

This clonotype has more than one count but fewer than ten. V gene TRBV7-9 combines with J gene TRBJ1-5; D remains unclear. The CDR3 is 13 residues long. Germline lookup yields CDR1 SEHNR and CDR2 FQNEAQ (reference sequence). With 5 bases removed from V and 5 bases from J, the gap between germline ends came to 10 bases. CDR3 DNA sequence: TGTGCCAGCAGCCTAGGCTTCGATCAGCCCCAGCATTTT. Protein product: CASSLGFDQPQHF.

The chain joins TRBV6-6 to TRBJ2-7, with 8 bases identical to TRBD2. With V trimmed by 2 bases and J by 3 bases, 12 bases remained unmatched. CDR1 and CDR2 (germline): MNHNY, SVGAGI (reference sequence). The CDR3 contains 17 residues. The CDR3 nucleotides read TGTGCCAGCAGTTACATCCCCGGGGGGGGATCCCACTACGAGCAGTACTTC. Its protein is CASSYIPGGGSHYEQYF.

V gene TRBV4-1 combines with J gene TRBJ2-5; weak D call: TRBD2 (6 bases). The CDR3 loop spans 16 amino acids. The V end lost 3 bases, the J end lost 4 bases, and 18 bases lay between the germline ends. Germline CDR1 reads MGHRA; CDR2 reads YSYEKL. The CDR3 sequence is CASSHEPAGLRETQYF. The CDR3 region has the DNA TGCGCCAGCAGCCATGAACCCGCGGGACTCCGAGAGACCCAGTACTTC.

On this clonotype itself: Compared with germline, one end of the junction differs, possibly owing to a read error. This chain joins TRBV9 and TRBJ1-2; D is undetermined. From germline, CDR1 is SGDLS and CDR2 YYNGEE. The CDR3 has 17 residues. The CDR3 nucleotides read TGTGCCAGCAGCGACACCCGTACTCGTTCGGGCAACTATAGCTACACCTTC. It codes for CASSDTRTRSGNYSYTF.

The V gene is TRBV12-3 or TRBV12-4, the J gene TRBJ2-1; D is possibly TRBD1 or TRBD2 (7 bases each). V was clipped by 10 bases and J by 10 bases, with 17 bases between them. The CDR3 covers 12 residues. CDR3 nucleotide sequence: TGTGCCAACACCCAGGGGGGGGCCGAGCAGTTCTTC. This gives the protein CANTQGGAEQFF.

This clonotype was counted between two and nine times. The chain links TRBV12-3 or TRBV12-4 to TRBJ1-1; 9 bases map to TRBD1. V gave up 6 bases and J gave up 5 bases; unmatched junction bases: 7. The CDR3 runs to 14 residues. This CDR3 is CASRPDRGGTEAFF. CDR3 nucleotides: TGTGCCAGCAGACCGGACAGGGGAGGGACTGAAGCTTTCTTT.

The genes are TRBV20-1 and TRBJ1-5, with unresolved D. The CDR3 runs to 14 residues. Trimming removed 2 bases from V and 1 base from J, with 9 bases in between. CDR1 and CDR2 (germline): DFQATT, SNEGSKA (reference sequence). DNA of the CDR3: TGCAGTGCTAGAATGACCACCAGCAATCAGCCCCAGCATTTT. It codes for CSARMTTSNQPQHF.